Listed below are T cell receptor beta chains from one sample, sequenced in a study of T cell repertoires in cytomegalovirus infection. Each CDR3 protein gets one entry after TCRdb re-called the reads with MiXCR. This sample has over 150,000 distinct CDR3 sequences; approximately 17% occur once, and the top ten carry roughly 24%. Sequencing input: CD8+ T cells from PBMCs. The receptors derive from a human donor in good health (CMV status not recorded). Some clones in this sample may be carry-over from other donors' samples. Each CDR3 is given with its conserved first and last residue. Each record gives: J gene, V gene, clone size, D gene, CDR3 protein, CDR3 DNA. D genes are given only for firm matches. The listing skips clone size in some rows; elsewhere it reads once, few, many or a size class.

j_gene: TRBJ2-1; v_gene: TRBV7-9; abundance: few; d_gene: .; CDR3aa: CASSPTSQGWTYNEQFF; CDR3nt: TGTGCCAGCAGCCCGACCTCGCAGGGATGGACCTACAATGAGCAGTTCTTC
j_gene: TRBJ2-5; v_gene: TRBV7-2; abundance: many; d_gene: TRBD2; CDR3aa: CASSLGERGAVVARETQYF; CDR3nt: TGTGCCAGCAGCTTAGGGGAGCGGGGGGCCGTTGTTGCGCGAGAGACCCAGTACTTC
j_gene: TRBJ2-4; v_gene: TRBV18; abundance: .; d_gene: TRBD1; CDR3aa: CASSPGTVQGQYF; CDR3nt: TGTGCCAGCTCACCCGGGACAGTCCAGGGGCAGTACTTC
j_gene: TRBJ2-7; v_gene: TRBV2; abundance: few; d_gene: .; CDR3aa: CASSEYPDSYEQYF; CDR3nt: TGTGCCAGCAGTGAATACCCAGACTCCTACGAGCAGTACTTC
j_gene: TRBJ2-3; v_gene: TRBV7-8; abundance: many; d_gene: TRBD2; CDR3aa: CASSSRLAGLEDTQYF; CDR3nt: TGTGCCAGCAGCTCCAGACTAGCGGGGTTGGAAGATACGCAGTATTTT
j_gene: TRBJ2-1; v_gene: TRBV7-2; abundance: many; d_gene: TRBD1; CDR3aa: CASSFPSTGVGSYNEQFF; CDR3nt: TGTGCCAGCAGCTTCCCCTCGACAGGGGTTGGCTCCTACAATGAGCAGTTCTTC
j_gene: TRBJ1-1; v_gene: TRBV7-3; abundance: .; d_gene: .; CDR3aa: CASSLKSRANTEAFF; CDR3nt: TGTGCCAGCAGCTTAAAGTCCAGGGCGAACACTGAAGCTTTCTTT
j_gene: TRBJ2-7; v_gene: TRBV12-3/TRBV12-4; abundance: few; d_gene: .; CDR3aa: CASSPQGGVYEQYF; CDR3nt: TGTGCCAGCAGCCCACAGGGGGGGGTCTACGAGCAGTACTTC
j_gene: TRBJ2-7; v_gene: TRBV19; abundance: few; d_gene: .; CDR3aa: CASSMGGPNEQYF; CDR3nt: TGTGCCAGTAGTATGGGAGGTCCCAACGAGCAGTACTTC
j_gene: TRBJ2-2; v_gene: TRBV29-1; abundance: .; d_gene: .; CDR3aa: CSAPVVTGELFF; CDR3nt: TGCAGCGCTCCAGTGGTCACCGGGGAGCTGTTTTTT
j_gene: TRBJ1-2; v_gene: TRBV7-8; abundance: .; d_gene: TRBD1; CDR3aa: CASSLEGTAGYTF; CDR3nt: TGTGCCAGCAGCTTAGAGGGGACAGCTGGCTACACCTTC
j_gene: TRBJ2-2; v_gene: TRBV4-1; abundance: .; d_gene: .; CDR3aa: CASSRVDTGELFF; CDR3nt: TGCGCCAGCAGCCGGGTGGACACCGGGGAGCTGTTTTTT
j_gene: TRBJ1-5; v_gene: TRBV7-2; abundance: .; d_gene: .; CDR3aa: CASSLAPGESNQPQHF; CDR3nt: TGTGCCAGCAGCTTAGCTCCAGGGGAAAGCAATCAGCCCCAGCATTTT
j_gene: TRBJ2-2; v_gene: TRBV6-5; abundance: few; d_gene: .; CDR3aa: CASSYSKQGTGELFF; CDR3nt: TGTGCCAGCAGTTACTCGAAACAGGGAACCGGGGAGCTGTTTTTT
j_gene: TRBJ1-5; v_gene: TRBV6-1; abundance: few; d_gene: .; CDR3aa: CASSERGASFGANQPQHF; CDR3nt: TGTGCCAGCAGTGAAAGGGGGGCTTCGTTCGGGGCAAATCAGCCCCAGCATTTT
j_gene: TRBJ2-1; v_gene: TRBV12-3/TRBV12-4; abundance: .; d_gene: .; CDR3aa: CASSGTPRHEQFF; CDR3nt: TGTGCCAGCAGTGGGACTCCTCGTCATGAGCAGTTCTTC
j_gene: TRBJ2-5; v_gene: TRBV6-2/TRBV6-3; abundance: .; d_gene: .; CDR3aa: CASSGLPQETQYF; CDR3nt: TGTGCCAGCAGCGGCCTTCCACAGGAGACCCAGTACTTC
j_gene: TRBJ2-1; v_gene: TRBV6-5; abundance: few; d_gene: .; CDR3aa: CASSPVDSSYNEQFF; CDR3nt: TGTGCCAGCAGTCCAGTCGACAGCTCCTACAATGAGCAGTTCTTC
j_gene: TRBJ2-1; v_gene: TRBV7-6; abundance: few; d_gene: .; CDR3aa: CASSSRLGGSYNEQFF; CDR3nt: TGTGCCAGCAGCTCGCGTCTCGGGGGCTCCTACAATGAGCAGTTCTTC
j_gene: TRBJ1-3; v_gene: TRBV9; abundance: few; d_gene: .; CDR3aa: CASEGRTSGNTIYF; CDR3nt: TGTGCCTCTGAGGGAAGAACCTCTGGAAACACCATATATTTT
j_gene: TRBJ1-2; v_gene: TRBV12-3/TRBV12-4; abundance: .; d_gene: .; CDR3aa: CASAGPLQGGNYGYPF; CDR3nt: TGTGCCAGCGCGGGTCCGTTACAGGGAGGAAACTATGGCTACCCCTTC
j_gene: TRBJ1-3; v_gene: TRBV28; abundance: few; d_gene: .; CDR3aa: CASTGPGSGNTIYF; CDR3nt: TGTGCCAGCACCGGTCCGGGGTCTGGAAACACCATATATTTT
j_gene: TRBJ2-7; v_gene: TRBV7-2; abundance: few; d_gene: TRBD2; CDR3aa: CASSLGGSREQYF; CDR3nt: TGTGCCAGCAGCTTGGGAGGGAGTCGTGAGCAGTACTTC
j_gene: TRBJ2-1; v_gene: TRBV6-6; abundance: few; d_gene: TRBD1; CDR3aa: CASTHPDRGLNEQFF; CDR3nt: TGTGCCAGCACTCACCCCGACAGGGGGCTGAATGAGCAGTTCTTC
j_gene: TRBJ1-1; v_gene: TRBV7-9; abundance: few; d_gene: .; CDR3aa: CASSLWPRDGLNTEAFF; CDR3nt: TGTGCCAGCAGCTTATGGCCCCGGGACGGGTTGAACACTGAAGCTTTCTTT
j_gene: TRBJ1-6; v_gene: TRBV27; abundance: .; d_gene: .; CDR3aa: CASTKGGSGYNSPLHF; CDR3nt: TGTGCCAGCACCAAGGGGGGGTCAGGGTATAATTCACCCCTCCACTTT
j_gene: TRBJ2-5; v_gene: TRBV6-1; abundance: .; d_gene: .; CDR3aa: CASSNMRDTGTQETQYF; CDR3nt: TGTGCCAGCAGCAACATGCGGGACACCGGGACCCAAGAGACCCAGTACTTC
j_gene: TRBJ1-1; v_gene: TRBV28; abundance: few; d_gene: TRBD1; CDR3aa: CASSLSGTANTEAFF; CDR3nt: TGTGCCAGCAGTTTATCCGGGACAGCGAACACTGAAGCTTTCTTT
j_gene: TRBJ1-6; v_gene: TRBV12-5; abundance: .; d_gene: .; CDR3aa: CASGHSRDTYF; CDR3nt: TGTGCTAGTGGCCATTCCCGGGACACCTATTTT
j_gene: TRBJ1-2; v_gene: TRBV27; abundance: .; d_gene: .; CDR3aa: CASSLQATPNNYGYTF; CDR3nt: TGTGCCAGCAGTTTACAAGCGACACCAAATAACTATGGCTACACCTTC
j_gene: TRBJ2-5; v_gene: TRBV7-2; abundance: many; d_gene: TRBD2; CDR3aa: CASSPQASGVIETQYF; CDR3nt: TGTGCCAGCAGCCCCCAAGCTAGCGGGGTAATTGAGACCCAGTACTTC
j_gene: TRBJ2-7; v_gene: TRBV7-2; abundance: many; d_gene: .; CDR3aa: CASSSTDFYEQYF; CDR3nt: TGTGCCAGCAGCTCGACGGATTTCTACGAGCAGTACTTC
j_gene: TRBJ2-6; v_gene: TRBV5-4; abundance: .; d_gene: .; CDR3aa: CASRLRGAGANVLTF; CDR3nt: TGTGCCAGCAGGTTGAGGGGAGCTGGGGCCAACGTCCTGACTTTC
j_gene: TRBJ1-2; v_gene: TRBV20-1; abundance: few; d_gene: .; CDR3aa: CSARARLQPGHGPYGYTF; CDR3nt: TGCAGTGCTAGAGCCAGATTACAGCCGGGACACGGCCCGTATGGCTACACCTTC
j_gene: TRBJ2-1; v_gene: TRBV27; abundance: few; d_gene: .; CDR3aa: CASRGPGHSSYNEQFF; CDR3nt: TGTGCCAGCAGAGGACCGGGACACAGCTCCTACAATGAGCAGTTCTTC
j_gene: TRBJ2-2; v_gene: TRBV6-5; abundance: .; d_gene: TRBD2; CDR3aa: CASSRLAGGLEELFF; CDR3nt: TGTGCCAGCAGTCGACTAGCGGGGGGGCTTGAGGAGCTGTTTTTT
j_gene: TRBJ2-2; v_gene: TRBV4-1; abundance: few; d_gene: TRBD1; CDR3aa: CASSHDRGYTGELFF; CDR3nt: TGCGCCAGCAGCCACGACAGGGGCTACACCGGGGAGCTGTTTTTT
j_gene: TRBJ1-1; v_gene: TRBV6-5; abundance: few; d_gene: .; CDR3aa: CASSYDQVMNTEAFF; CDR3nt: TGTGCCAGCAGTTACGATCAGGTCATGAACACTGAAGCTTTCTTT